These 17 T cell receptor beta chains came from one sample sequenced in a study of T cell responses to AZD1222 COVID-19 vaccine. Repertoires were generated with immunoSEQ multiplex PCR, while TCRdb's copy carries only in-frame clones and drops some. This table holds more than 95,000 clones, 80% to 90% found once. The specimen was peripheral blood, collected on day 0 of AZD1222 vaccination. These receptors were taken from an adult in good health.

The genes are TRBV6-5 and TRBJ2-3; TRBD1 matches at 7 bases. Losses at the gene ends were 4 bases for V and 1 base for J; bases not matched to a gene: 2. CDR3 length: 14 amino acids. The germline V gene has CDR1 MNHEY and CDR2 SVGAGI. CDR3 nucleotide sequence: TGTGCCAGCAGTTCACAGGGGCGCACAGATACGCAGTATTTT. It yields the protein CASSSQGRTDTQYF.

The V gene is TRBV28, the J gene TRBJ1-2; D perhaps matches TRBD1 (5 bases). Germline assignment: CDR1 MDHEN and CDR2 SYDVKM. V lost 4 bases and J lost 4, with 16 bases in between. This CDR3 has 15 amino acids. The CDR3 sequence: CASSYGTADFYGYTF. CDR3 bases: TGTGCCAGCAGTTATGGGACGGCTGATTTCTATGGCTACACCTTC.

This chain connects TRBV7-9 to TRBJ2-7; D remains ambiguous. The CDR3 spans 13 residues. The germline V gene encodes CDR1 SEHNR and CDR2 FQNEAQ (reference sequence). The V gene lost 0 bases and the J gene lost 4 bases, with 7 bases spanning the gap. The CDR3, as DNA: TGTGCCAGCAGCTTAGCTATGAGTTACGAGCAGTACTTC. It yields the protein CASSLAMSYEQYF.

J is TRBJ2-7 and V is TRBV11-2; D not resolved. V gave up 0 bases and J gave up 1 base, with 7 bases separating them. Per germline, CDR1 SGHAT and CDR2 FQNNGV. The CDR3 length is 14 residues. The CDR3 loop reads CASSLERVSYEQYF. For the CDR3, the DNA is TGTGCCAGCAGCTTAGAACGGGTGTCCTACGAGCAGTACTTC.

The CDR3 DNA follows: TGTGCCAGTAGTATGTTGGGAGTAGTCGGTGAGCAGTTCTTC. Encoded protein: CASSMLGVVGEQFF. The gene calls are TRBV19 and TRBJ2-1; D is perhaps TRBD2 (5 bases). The CDR3 runs to 14 residues. CDR1 is LNHDA and CDR2 is SQIVND in the germline V gene (reference sequence). V lost 3 bases and J 9 bases, leaving 15 bases between the germline ends. The variable domain in full, completed from reference TRBV19 and TRBJ2-1, reads DGGITQSPKYLFRKEGQNVTLSCEQNLNHDAMYWYRQDPGQGLRLIYYSQIVNDFQKGDIAEGYSVSREKKESFPLTVTSAQKNPTAFYLCASSMLGVVGEQFFGPGTRLTVL.

J is TRBJ1-5 and V is TRBV27; D ambiguous. V was cut by 2 bases and J by 0 bases, with 8 bases left in between. Germline V gene lookup returns CDR1 MNHEY and CDR2 SMNVEV (reference sequence). The CDR3 spans 15 residues. Here the CDR3 DNA reads TGTGCCAGCAGTTTAAACGGGAATAGCAATCAGCCCCAGCATTTT. Protein product: CASSLNGNSNQPQHF.

The genes are TRBV6-6 and TRBJ1-6, with TRBD1 as a possible D gene (6 bases). Trimming removed 5 bases at V and 7 bases at J, with 9 bases between. Germline assignment: CDR1 MNHNY and CDR2 SVGAGI (reference sequence). CDR3 length: 13 residues. The CDR3 here is CASSTGRNSPLHF. CDR3 nucleotides: TGTGCCAGCAGTACAGGGAGGAATTCACCCCTCCACTTT.

The chain has TRBV19 and TRBJ1-4; no clear D. V lost 7 bases to trimming and J lost 6 bases, with 18 bases between them. Germline values: CDR1 LNHDA, CDR2 SQIVND (reference sequence). This CDR3 is built from 15 residues. The CDR3 loop is CASNTLNGVDEKLFF. DNA for the CDR3: TGTGCCAGTAACACGCTAAACGGGGTAGATGAAAAACTGTTTTTT.

The rearrangement joins TRBV10-3 to TRBJ1-5; D remains ambiguous. With 2 bases removed from V and 0 bases from J, the gap between germline ends came to 5 bases. Germline assignment: CDR1 ENHRY and CDR2 SYGVKD. CDR3 size: 14 residues. CDR3 residues: CAISERYSNQPQHF. Here the CDR3 DNA reads TGTGCCATCAGTGAGAGGTATAGCAATCAGCCCCAGCATTTT.

The rearrangement uses TRBV6-2 or TRBV6-3 and TRBJ1-5; 8 nucleotides line up with TRBD1. The CDR3 runs 19 residues. CDR1 and CDR2 from the germline V gene are MNHEY and SVGEGT. V lost 0 bases and J lost 5; bases outside the gene matches: 15. The DNA of the CDR3 is TGTGCCAGCAGTTACTCTCGATCGCCCCAAGGACAGGGTTATCAGCCCCAGCATTTT. Its protein is CASSYSRSPQGQGYQPQHF.

The chain links TRBV5-8 to TRBJ1-4, with 9 bases matching TRBD1. Germline values: CDR1 SGHTS, CDR2 YDEGEE. V was pared by 0 bases and J by 10 bases, with 10 bases of the junction left unmatched. The CDR3 runs 16 residues. This CDR3 reads CASSLAGTGGIGKLFF. CDR3 nucleotide sequence: TGTGCCAGCAGCTTGGCCGGCACAGGGGGCATTGGAAAACTGTTTTTT.

The chain carries TRBV7-9 and TRBJ1-1; no clear D gene. V lost 6 bases and J 1 base, leaving 9 bases between the germline ends. CDR3 length equals 13 residues. Germline V gene data show CDR1 as SEHNR and CDR2 as FQNEAQ (reference sequence). CDR3 coding DNA: TGTGCCAGCAGTAAAAACTCGAACACTGAAGCTTTCTTT. Translated, it gives CASSKNSNTEAFF. Full variable domain (outside the CDR3, taken from reference TRBV7-9 and TRBJ1-1): DTGVSQNPRHKITKRGQNVTFRCDPISEHNRLYWYRQTLGQGPEFLTYFQNEAQLEKSRLLSDRFSAERPKGSFSTLEIQRTEQGDSAMYLCASSKNSNTEAFFGQGTRLTVV.

This chain connects TRBV4-2 to TRBJ2-4; 8 bases are shared with TRBD1. The J segment lost 0 bases and the V segment lost 1 base, leaving 11 bases of the junction unmatched. The germline V gene encodes CDR1 LGHNA and CDR2 YNFKEQ. The CDR3 has 19 amino acids. This CDR3 is CASSQVGQGLPLAKNIQYF. CDR3 DNA: TGTGCCAGCAGCCAAGTCGGACAGGGTCTTCCACTAGCCAAAAACATTCAGTACTTC.

The CDR3 reads CASSELVYGYTF. The CDR3 DNA sequence: TGTGCCAGCAGTGAATTAGTATATGGCTACACCTTC. This chain connects TRBV25-1 to TRBJ1-2; the D is unclear. The CDR3 loop spans 12 amino acids. Trimming pared 1 base from V and 5 bases from J, leaving 5 bases between. The germline CDR1 and CDR2 sequences are MGHDK and SYGVNS.

CDR3 amino acids: CSVVRALNTEAFF. CDR3 nucleotides: TGCAGCGTTGTAAGAGCTTTGAACACTGAAGCTTTCTTT. The chain recombines TRBV29-1 with TRBJ1-1; D is uncertain. This CDR3 has 13 amino acids. The germline CDR1 and CDR2 sequences are SQVTM and ANQGSEA. V lost 4 bases to trimming and J lost 0 bases, with 9 bases between them.

The chain employs TRBV6-5 and TRBJ2-2; 13 bases are a match to TRBD2. The CDR3 is 14 residues long. Germline V lookup: CDR1 MNHEY, CDR2 SVGAGI. The trim removed 7 bases at V and 6 bases at J, leaving 2 bases unmatched. CDR3 DNA: TGTGCCAGCATACTAGCGGGAGGGGCCGGGGAGCTGTTTTTT. Its translation: CASILAGGAGELFF.

The chain is built from TRBV7-3 and TRBJ1-2, with 7 bases matching TRBD1. Trimming removed 7 bases from V and 5 bases from J; junction bases left unmatched: 7. CDR3 length: 13 residues. Per germline, CDR1 SGHTA and CDR2 FQGTGA. The CDR3 DNA follows: TGTGCCAGCACGGACAGGCCCCAATATGGCTACACCTTC. Translation: CASTDRPQYGYTF.